A selection of T cell receptor beta chains follows, all from one sample in a study of response to subunit inactivated influenza vaccine. Via MiXCR, TCRdb re-called the RT-PCR reads, giving one row per CDR3 protein. The sample includes 560,000 or so distinct CDR3 sequences, 7.6% seen only once; the top ten take 13%. Source: PBMCs from blood, taken roughly 24 months after vaccination. Receptors originate from a man aged 50 to 69 who received an inactivated influenza vaccine. Both conserved end residues are part of each CDR3. D genes are given only for firm matches. The listing skips clone size in some rows; elsewhere it reads once, few, many or a size class.

12	TRBJ1-1	few	TRBV28	-	CASSLSRAEAFF	TGTGCCAGCAGTTTATCAAGGGCTGAAGCTTTCTTT
14	TRBJ2-7	few	TRBV12-3/TRBV12-4	TRBD1	CASRRGQGPYEQYF	TGTGCCAGCAGACGGGGACAGGGGCCCTACGAGCAGTACTTC
16	TRBJ2-1	few	TRBV4-1	-	CASSPRSAGVGNEQFF	TGCGCCAGCAGCCCCAGGTCGGCAGGGGTTGGGAATGAGCAGTTCTTC
16	TRBJ2-7	few	TRBV11-2	-	CASSHRDVTVRHEQYF	TGTGCCAGCAGCCACCGGGACGTAACAGTACGCCACGAGCAGTACTTC
15	TRBJ2-7	few	TRBV9	-	CASSPSWTRSYEQYF	TGTGCCAGCAGCCCCTCGTGGACTCGATCCTACGAGCAGTACTTC
20	TRBJ2-7	-	TRBV28	TRBD2	CASSNPPGLAGVVGSYEQYF	TGTGCCAGCAGCAATCCTCCGGGACTAGCGGGAGTCGTAGGGTCCTACGAGCAGTACTTC
13	TRBJ2-5	many	TRBV12-3/TRBV12-4	-	CASSLWVQETQYF	TGTGCCAGCAGTTTATGGGTGCAAGAGACCCAGTACTTC
15	TRBJ1-2	-	TRBV4-1	-	CASSQDRSSLYGYTF	TGCGCCAGCAGCCAAGATCGTTCATCTCTCTATGGCTACACCTTC
13	TRBJ2-2	-	TRBV28	-	CASSPRNAGELFF	TGTGCCAGCAGCCCTCGTAACGCCGGGGAGCTGTTTTTT
17	TRBJ1-6	few	TRBV20-1	-	CSARDLYRASYNSPLHF	TGCAGTGCTAGAGATCTGTACAGGGCCTCCTATAATTCACCCCTCCACTTT
17	TRBJ2-2	many	TRBV5-1	TRBD2	CASSPTTSGGLGGELFF	TGCGCCAGCAGCCCTACGACTAGCGGGGGACTTGGCGGGGAGCTGTTTTTT
15	TRBJ2-3	many	TRBV7-2	-	CASSLEGGGTDTQYF	TGTGCCAGCAGCTTAGAGGGCGGGGGCACAGATACGCAGTATTTT
15	TRBJ2-2	many	TRBV11-2	-	CASSHRWGNTGELFF	TGTGCCAGCAGTCATAGGTGGGGGAACACCGGGGAGCTGTTTTTT
14	TRBJ2-3	many	TRBV24-1	-	CATSDTGRTDTQYF	TGTGCCACCAGTGATACAGGGAGGACAGATACGCAGTATTTT
12	TRBJ2-1	many	TRBV15	-	CATSRDIGEQFF	TGTGCCACCAGCAGAGATATTGGTGAGCAGTTCTTC
13	TRBJ2-3	few	TRBV7-8	-	CASSSSLQDTQYF	TGTGCCAGCAGCTCCAGCTTGCAGGATACGCAGTATTTT
15	TRBJ1-1	many	TRBV12-3/TRBV12-4	TRBD1	CASSPTGGRATEAFF	TGTGCCAGCAGTCCGACAGGGGGAAGGGCCACTGAAGCTTTCTTT
13	TRBJ1-1	few	TRBV30	-	CAWSNSMNTEAFF	TGTGCCTGGTCTAACTCCATGAACACTGAAGCTTTCTTT
16	TRBJ1-1	few	TRBV2	-	CASSPLTLAENTEAFF	TGTGCCAGCAGCCCGTTGACTCTCGCGGAGAACACTGAAGCTTTCTTT
14	TRBJ1-1	many	TRBV5-1	-	CASSLSGWNTEAFF	TGCGCCAGCAGCTTGTCGGGATGGAACACTGAAGCTTTCTTT
15	TRBJ1-2	few	TRBV12-5	-	CASGDPSATSDGYTF	TGTGCTAGTGGGGACCCCTCCGCGACTTCTGATGGCTACACCTTC
16	TRBJ2-1	few	TRBV5-1	-	CASSGTPGLSVNEQFF	TGCGCCAGCAGCGGGACACCGGGACTATCGGTCAATGAGCAGTTCTTC
15	TRBJ2-2	few	TRBV10-3	TRBD2	CAARGLADNTGELFF	TGTGCCGCGAGGGGACTAGCGGATAACACCGGGGAGCTGTTTTTT
15	TRBJ1-6	-	TRBV7-8	-	CASSLLTSGNSPLHF	TGTGCCAGCAGCTTACTGACAAGCGGGAATTCACCCCTCCACTTT
13	TRBJ2-7	-	TRBV20-1	-	CSANGGRVCEQYF	TGCAGTGCTAACGGGGGCAGGGTGTGCGAGCAGTACTTC
16	TRBJ2-5	-	TRBV15	-	CATSRGAIQPGETQYF	TGTGCCACCAGCAGGGGTGCTATCCAGCCCGGGGAGACCCAGTACTTC
14	TRBJ2-6	few	TRBV7-2	-	CASSSRGGANVLTF	TGTGCCAGCAGCTCAAGAGGGGGTGCCAACGTCCTGACTTTC
15	TRBJ1-2	few	TRBV14	TRBD1	CASSQPGQGDYGYTF	TGTGCCAGCAGCCAACCGGGACAGGGTGACTATGGCTACACCTTC
14	TRBJ1-1	many	TRBV4-1	-	CASSRSGTGTEAFF	TGCGCCAGCAGCCGGAGCGGGACCGGCACTGAAGCTTTCTTT
15	TRBJ2-7	many	TRBV4-1	-	CASSRDSAAGYEQYF	TGCGCCAGCAGCCGAGACAGTGCCGCGGGGTACGAGCAGTACTTC
15	TRBJ2-1	-	TRBV11-2	TRBD2	CASSSLGRGGNEQFF	TGTGCCAGCAGCTCACTGGGGAGGGGTGGCAATGAGCAGTTCTTC
14	TRBJ2-2	many	TRBV11-2	-	CASSLVPMGGELFF	TGTGCCAGCAGCTTAGTCCCGATGGGTGGGGAGCTGTTTTTT
15	TRBJ2-5	many	TRBV20-1	TRBD2	CSAMGLPETQETQYF	TGCAGTGCAATGGGACTACCGGAAACACAAGAGACCCAGTACTTC
13	TRBJ2-1	few	TRBV9	-	CASSVAGSNEQFF	TGTGCCAGCAGCGTAGCGGGGAGCAATGAGCAGTTCTTC
14	TRBJ2-1	-	TRBV9	-	CASSPTGTNNEQFF	TGTGCCAGCAGCCCGACAGGGACTAACAATGAGCAGTTCTTC
16	TRBJ2-7	-	TRBV20-1	-	CSARKNPLPPGYEQYF	TGCAGTGCTAGAAAAAACCCTTTGCCCCCGGGCTACGAGCAGTACTTC
11	TRBJ2-7	-	TRBV20-1	TRBD1	CSAARQGQQYF	TGCAGTGCTGCGAGACAGGGCCAGCAGTACTTC
16	TRBJ2-7	-	TRBV6-5	TRBD2	CASSYGPSGAGYEQYF	TGTGCCAGCAGTTACGGGCCTAGCGGGGCGGGCTACGAGCAGTACTTC
13	TRBJ2-7	-	TRBV2	TRBD1	CASRGTGKYEQYF	TGTGCCAGCAGGGGGACAGGGAAGTACGAGCAGTACTTC
12	TRBJ2-5	-	TRBV10-3	TRBD1	CATRQGEETQYF	TGTGCCACAAGACAGGGGGAAGAGACCCAGTACTTC